This entry concerns a single T cell receptor (beta chain). Between the trimmed V and J ends, which lost 0 bases and 1 base, there was a span of 11 bases. The CDR3 length is 16 residues. Germline V gene lookup returns CDR1 LGHNT and CDR2 FRNRAP. Some clones are missing from TCRdb's copy, which holds only in-frame ones; the method was immunoSEQ multiplex PCR. The sample holds tens of thousands of clones, roughly nine tenths seen once. These data come from a study of T cell changes during pregnancy in multiple sclerosis. The chain carries TRBV12-5 and TRBJ2-3, with a weak D call TRBD2 (6 bases). This receptor was taken from a female donor with multiple sclerosis, enrolled in a pregnancy study. Source: peripheral blood, taken after pregnancy. The CDR3 DNA is TGTGCTAGTGGTTTGGTACTGGGGGGAGGCACAGATACGCAGTATTTT. It translates to CASGLVLGGGTDTQYF.